This entry lists 20 T cell receptor beta chains sequenced from one sample in a study of CD8 T cells in ankylosing spondylitis. Study-wide results and caveats: A TCR beta motif made of several highly homologous variants seemed typical of ankylosing spondylitis blood.

Their antigen targets remain unknown. MiXCR was run by TCRdb on the 5' RACE reads, yielding one entry per CDR3 protein. The sample consists of some 840,000 distinct CDR3 sequences, 12% of them appearing once. Sequenced: blood, either unsorted or a sorted T cell fraction (not recorded which). The receptors stem from a male donor with ankylosing spondylitis.

The chain couples TRBV6-2 or TRBV6-3 to TRBJ2-1; TRBD2 is a possible D gene (6 bases). This CDR3 has 13 amino acids. V was pared by 6 bases and J by 8 bases, with 14 bases between. Germline loops: CDR1 MNHEY, CDR2 SVGEGT. The CDR3 here is CASSLIADDEQFF. Written as DNA, the CDR3 is TGTGCCAGCAGCTTAATAGCGGACGATGAGCAGTTCTTC.

The chain couples TRBV6-5 to TRBJ2-7, with TRBD2 as a possible D gene (7 bases). Germline CDR1 is MNHEY and CDR2 is SVGAGI. Between the trimmed V and J ends, which lost 4 bases and 3 bases, there was a span of 19 bases. The CDR3 totals 16 residues. The CDR3 loop is CASSFLGGAAHYEQYF. CDR3 in DNA: TGTGCCAGCAGTTTCTTAGGGGGGGCGGCCCACTACGAGCAGTACTTC.

V is TRBV7-2 and J is TRBJ1-1; no definite D call. There are 13 residues in the CDR3. Germline V gene sequence: CDR1 SGHTA, CDR2 FQGNSA. Trimming shortened V by 8 bases and J by 7 bases, and 17 bases separated the two germline ends. CDR3 nucleotides: TGTGCCAGCGGCTACTCCCGGGCCCTTGAAGCTTTCTTT. It specifies CASGYSRALEAFF. Using reference TRBV7-2 and TRBJ1-1 for the parts outside the CDR3, the full variable domain is GAGVSQSPSNKVTEKGKDVELRCDPISGHTALYWYRQSLGQGLEFLIYFQGNSAPDKSGLPSDRFSAERTGGSVSTLTIQRTQQEDSAVYLCASGYSRALEAFFGQGTRLTVV.

V usage is TRBV20-1 and J usage is TRBJ2-1; 7 nucleotides line up with TRBD2. From germline, CDR1 is DFQATT and CDR2 SNEGSKA (reference sequence). The length of the CDR3 is 13 residues. With 8 bases clipped from V and 6 bases from J, the junction kept 10 bases outside the gene matches. In nucleotides, the CDR3 is TGCAGTCTTCTAGCGGTTTCTAGCAATGAGCAGTTCTTC. It codes for CSLLAVSSNEQFF.

This clonotype was found many times. This rearrangement joins TRBV12-3 or TRBV12-4 to TRBJ1-1; D is uncertain. With 3 bases removed from V and 5 bases from J, the gap between germline ends came to 10 bases. This CDR3 is built from 13 residues. CDR3 nucleotide sequence: TGTGCCAGCAGTTTCCGCAGGAGGACTGAAGCTTTCTTT. Translation: CASSFRRRTEAFF.

This clonotype appeared a few times. The chain uses TRBV7-6 and TRBJ1-1, with 7 bases lining up with TRBD1. In germline, CDR1 is SGHVS, CDR2 FNYEAQ. This CDR3 spans 15 amino acids. After removal of 2 bases from V and 4 bases from J, the junction contained 7 bases not matched to a gene. The DNA for the CDR3 is TGTGCCAGCAGCTTAAAGGGGGCAATGAGCACTGAAGCTTTCTTT. Amino acid sequence: CASSLKGAMSTEAFF.

The table lists this clonotype with a few counts. The chain employs TRBV10-3 and TRBJ1-2; D possibly corresponds to TRBD1 (5 bases). Germline CDR1 is ENHRY and CDR2 is SYGVKD. V lost 10 bases and J 8 bases, leaving 14 bases between the germline ends. This CDR3 has 11 residues. The CDR3 sequence: CATGTAMGYTF. Here the CDR3 DNA reads TGTGCCACCGGGACCGCCATGGGCTACACCTTC.

This clonotype was counted a few times. The junction differs from germline at one of its ends, possibly a read error. The rearrangement links TRBV18 to TRBJ2-7; possible D gene TRBD1, 6 bases. Looked up from germline, CDR1 is KGHSH and CDR2 is LQKENI. This CDR3 has 15 residues. This CDR3 reads CASSPQRDTLYEQYF. The CDR3 nucleotides are TGTGCCAGCTCCCCACAACGGGACACCCTATACGAGCAGTACTTC. The whole variable domain, filled in from reference TRBV18 and TRBJ2-7, reads NAGVMQNPRHLVRRRGQEARLRCSPMKGHSHVYWYRQLPEEGLKFMVYLQKENIIDESGMPKERFSAEFPKEGPSILRIQQVVRGDSAAYFCASSPQRDTLYEQYFGPGTRLTVT.

This clonotype was counted at least ten times. The rearrangement links TRBV12-3 or TRBV12-4 to TRBJ1-1; the D is unclear. The CDR3 length is 14 residues. V was pared by 3 bases and J by 2 bases, with 10 bases between. The CDR3 nucleotides read TGTGCCAGCAGTTTCTCCTCACGCAACACTGAAGCTTTCTTT. Its translation: CASSFSSRNTEAFF.

This clonotype was observed a few times. V is TRBV20-1 and J is TRBJ2-1; D call uncertain. V lost 0 bases to trimming and J lost 0 bases, with 12 bases between them. The germline CDR1 and CDR2 sequences are DFQATT and SNEGSKA (reference sequence). The CDR3 spans 16 residues. The CDR3 DNA reads TGCAGTGCTAGAGATGATGTGCGGAGCTCCTACAATGAGCAGTTCTTC. Protein: CSARDDVRSSYNEQFF.

There are many counts of this clonotype. V and J are TRBV20-1 and TRBJ2-2; 9 bases match TRBD1. V was pared by 6 bases and J by 1 base, with 9 bases of the junction left unmatched. CDR3 length: 16 residues. Looked up from germline, CDR1 is DFQATT and CDR2 is SNEGSKA (reference sequence). CDR3 bases: TGCAGTGCCCCGTCCCGGGACAGGGTGAACACCGGGGAGCTGTTTTTT. Residues: CSAPSRDRVNTGELFF.

This clonotype was picked up a small number of times. This chain uses TRBV20-1 with TRBJ2-1; D may match TRBD1 or TRBD2 (5 bases each). This CDR3 spans 15 amino acids. V shed 5 bases and J shed 0 bases, with 14 bases lying between them. The germline CDR1 and CDR2 sequences are DFQATT and SNEGSKA (reference sequence). CDR3 in amino acids: CSALSGASSYNEQFF. CDR3 DNA sequence: TGCAGTGCTCTTTCCGGGGCGAGCTCCTACAATGAGCAGTTCTTC.

This clonotype has only a few counts. V is TRBV5-8 and J is TRBJ2-1, with TRBD2 matching over 13 bases. Germline CDR1 and CDR2: SGHTS and YDEGEE. J gave up 8 bases and V 3 bases, and 11 bases lay outside the gene matches. This CDR3 contains 17 residues. The CDR3 reads CASSYGLAGATGDEQFF. The DNA for the CDR3 is TGTGCCAGCAGCTACGGACTAGCGGGGGCCACGGGCGATGAGCAGTTCTTC. Full variable domain (remainder filled in from reference TRBV5-8 and TRBJ2-1): EAGVTQSPTHLIKTRGQQATLRCSPISGHTSVYWYQQALGLGLQFLLWYDEGEERNRGNFPPRFSGRQFPNYSSELNVNALELEDSALYLCASSYGLAGATGDEQFFGPGTRLTVL.

This clonotype was counted between two and nine times. The chain uses TRBV18 and TRBJ2-1; the match to TRBD1 covers 9 bases. CDR3 length: 15 residues. Unmatched junction bases numbered 12, after V lost 3 bases and J lost 12 bases. The V gene's germline CDR1 is KGHSH and CDR2 LQKENI. In DNA, the CDR3 is TGTGCCAGCTCACCCTTCAACGTACAGGGGGCATCGCAGTTCTTC. Translation: CASSPFNVQGASQFF. Combining the CDR3 with reference TRBV18 and TRBJ2-1 gives the whole variable domain NAGVMQNPRHLVRRRGQEARLRCSPMKGHSHVYWYRQLPEEGLKFMVYLQKENIIDESGMPKERFSAEFPKEGPSILRIQQVVRGDSAAYFCASSPFNVQGASQFFGPGTRLTVL.

The J gene is TRBJ2-3, the V gene TRBV6-2 or TRBV6-3, with D perhaps matching TRBD1 (6 bases). Trimming removed 10 bases at V and 2 bases at J, with 16 bases between. From germline, CDR1 is MNHEY and CDR2 SVGEGT. The CDR3 runs to 14 residues. CDR3 bases: TGTGCCATTCGACAGGATGGGACCACAGATACGCAGTATTTT. This translates into CAIRQDGTTDTQYF.

The rearrangement links TRBV6-2 or TRBV6-3 to TRBJ2-5; 11 nucleotides agree with TRBD2. Germline values: CDR1 MNHEY, CDR2 SVGEGT. This CDR3 spans 15 amino acids. The V and J ends lost 0 bases and 5 bases, in that order; junction bases with no gene match: 2. The CDR3 loop reads CASSYSPSGGETQYF. DNA of the CDR3: TGTGCCAGCAGTTACTCCCCTAGCGGGGGGGAGACCCAGTACTTC.

This clonotype appeared a few times. J is TRBJ2-3 and V is TRBV20-1; D unclear. V lost 6 bases to trimming and J lost 7 bases, with 11 bases between them. This CDR3 contains 11 residues. CDR1 DFQATT and CDR2 SNEGSKA come from the germline V gene (reference sequence). The CDR3 loop reads CSAPKEYTQYF. Written as DNA, the CDR3 is TGCAGTGCGCCGAAAGAATATACGCAGTATTTT.

This chain uses TRBV20-1 with TRBJ1-1; D might be TRBD1 (5 bases). V lost 3 bases, J lost 6 bases, and 20 bases lay in between. CDR3 size: 15 residues. CDR1 is DFQATT, CDR2 SNEGSKA, per germline (reference sequence). The CDR3 spells CSASVQGQKGPEAFF. DNA for the CDR3: TGCAGTGCTAGTGTCCAGGGCCAAAAGGGCCCTGAAGCTTTCTTT.

The rearrangement joins TRBV25-1 to TRBJ1-1, with D possibly TRBD1 on 5 matching bases. V was cut by 0 bases and J by 5 bases, with 10 bases left in between. Germline assignment: CDR1 MGHDK and CDR2 SYGVNS. The length of the CDR3 is 14 residues. The CDR3 sequence: CASSEYGGRTEAFF. The CDR3 nucleotides read TGTGCCAGCAGTGAATACGGGGGTAGGACTGAAGCTTTCTTT.

This clonotype turned up a few times. The rearrangement links TRBV6-1 to TRBJ2-7; D tentatively fits TRBD1 or TRBD2 (5 bases each). The CDR3 contains 15 residues. The V gene lost 11 bases and the J gene lost 2 bases, with 22 bases spanning the gap. Germline assignment: CDR1 MNHNS and CDR2 SASEGT. The CDR3 region is CAVREVGTSAYEQYF. The CDR3 DNA is TGTGCCGTCCGAGAGGTGGGGACGAGTGCCTACGAGCAGTACTTC.